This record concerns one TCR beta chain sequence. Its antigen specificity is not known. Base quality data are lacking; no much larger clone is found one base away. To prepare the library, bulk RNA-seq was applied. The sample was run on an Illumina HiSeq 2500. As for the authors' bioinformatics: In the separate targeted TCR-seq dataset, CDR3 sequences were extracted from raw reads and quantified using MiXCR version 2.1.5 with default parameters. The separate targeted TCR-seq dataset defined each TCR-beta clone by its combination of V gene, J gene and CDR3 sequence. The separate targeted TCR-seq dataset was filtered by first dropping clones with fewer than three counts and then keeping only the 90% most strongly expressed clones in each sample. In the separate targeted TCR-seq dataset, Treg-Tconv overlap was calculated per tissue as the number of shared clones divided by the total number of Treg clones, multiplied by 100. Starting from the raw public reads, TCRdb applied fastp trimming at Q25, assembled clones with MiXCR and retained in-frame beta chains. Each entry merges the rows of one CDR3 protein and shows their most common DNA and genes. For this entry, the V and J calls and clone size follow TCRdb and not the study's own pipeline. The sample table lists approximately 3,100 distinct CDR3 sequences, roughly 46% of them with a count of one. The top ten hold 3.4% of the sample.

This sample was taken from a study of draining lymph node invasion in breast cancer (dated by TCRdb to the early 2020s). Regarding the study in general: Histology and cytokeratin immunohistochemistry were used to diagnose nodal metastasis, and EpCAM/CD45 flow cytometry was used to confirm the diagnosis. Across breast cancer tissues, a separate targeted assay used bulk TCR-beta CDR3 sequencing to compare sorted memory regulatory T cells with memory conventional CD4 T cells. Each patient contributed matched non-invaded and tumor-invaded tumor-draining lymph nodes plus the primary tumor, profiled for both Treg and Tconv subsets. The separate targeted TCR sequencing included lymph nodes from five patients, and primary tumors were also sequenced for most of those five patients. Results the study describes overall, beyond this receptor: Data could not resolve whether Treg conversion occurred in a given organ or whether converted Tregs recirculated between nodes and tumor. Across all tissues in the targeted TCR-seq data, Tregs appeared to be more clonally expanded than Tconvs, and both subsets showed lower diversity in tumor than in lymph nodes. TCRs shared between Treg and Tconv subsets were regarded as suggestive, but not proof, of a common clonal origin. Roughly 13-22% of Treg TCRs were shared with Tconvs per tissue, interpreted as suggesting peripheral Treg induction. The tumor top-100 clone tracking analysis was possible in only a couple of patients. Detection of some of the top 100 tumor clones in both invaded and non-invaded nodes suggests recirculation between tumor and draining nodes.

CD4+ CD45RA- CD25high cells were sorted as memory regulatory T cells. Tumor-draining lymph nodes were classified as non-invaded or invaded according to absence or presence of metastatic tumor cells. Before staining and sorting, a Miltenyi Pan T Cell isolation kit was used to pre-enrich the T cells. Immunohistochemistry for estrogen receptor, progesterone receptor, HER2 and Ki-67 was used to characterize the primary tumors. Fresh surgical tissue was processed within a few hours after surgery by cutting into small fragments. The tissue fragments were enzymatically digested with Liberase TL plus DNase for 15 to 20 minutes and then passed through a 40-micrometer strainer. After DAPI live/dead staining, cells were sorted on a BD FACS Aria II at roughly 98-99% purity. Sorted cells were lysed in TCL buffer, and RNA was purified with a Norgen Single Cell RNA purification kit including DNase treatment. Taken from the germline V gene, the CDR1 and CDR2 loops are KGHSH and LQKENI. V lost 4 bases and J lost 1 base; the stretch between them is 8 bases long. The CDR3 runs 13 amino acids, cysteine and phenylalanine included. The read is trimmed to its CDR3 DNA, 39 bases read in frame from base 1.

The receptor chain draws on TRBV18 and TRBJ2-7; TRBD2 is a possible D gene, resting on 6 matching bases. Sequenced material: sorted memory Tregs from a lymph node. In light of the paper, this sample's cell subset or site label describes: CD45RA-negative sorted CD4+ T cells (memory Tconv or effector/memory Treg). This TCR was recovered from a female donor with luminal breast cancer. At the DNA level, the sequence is TGTGCCAGCTCACGGGGGGTGTCCTACGAGCAGTACTTC. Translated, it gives CASSRGVSYEQYF.